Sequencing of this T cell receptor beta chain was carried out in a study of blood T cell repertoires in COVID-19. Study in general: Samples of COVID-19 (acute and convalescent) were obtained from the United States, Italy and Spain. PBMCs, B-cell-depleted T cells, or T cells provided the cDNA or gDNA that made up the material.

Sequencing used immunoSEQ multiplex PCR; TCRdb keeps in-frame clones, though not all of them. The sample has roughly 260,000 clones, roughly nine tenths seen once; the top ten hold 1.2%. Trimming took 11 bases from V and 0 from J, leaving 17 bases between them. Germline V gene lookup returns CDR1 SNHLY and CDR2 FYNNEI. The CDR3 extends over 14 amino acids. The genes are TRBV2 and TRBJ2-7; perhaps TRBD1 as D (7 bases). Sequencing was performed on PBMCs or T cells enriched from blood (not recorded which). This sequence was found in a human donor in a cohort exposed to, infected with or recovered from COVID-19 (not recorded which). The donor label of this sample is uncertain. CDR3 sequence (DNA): TGTGCCGGGGAGGACAGGCTGAGCTCCTACGAGCAGTACTTC. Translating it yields CAGEDRLSSYEQYF. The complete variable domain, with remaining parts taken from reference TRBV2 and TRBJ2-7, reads EPEVTQTPSHQVTQMGQEVILRCVPISNHLYFYWYRQILGQKVEFLVSFYNNEISEKSEIFDDQFSVERPDGSNFTLKIRSTKLEDSAMYFCAGEDRLSSYEQYFGPGTRLTVT.